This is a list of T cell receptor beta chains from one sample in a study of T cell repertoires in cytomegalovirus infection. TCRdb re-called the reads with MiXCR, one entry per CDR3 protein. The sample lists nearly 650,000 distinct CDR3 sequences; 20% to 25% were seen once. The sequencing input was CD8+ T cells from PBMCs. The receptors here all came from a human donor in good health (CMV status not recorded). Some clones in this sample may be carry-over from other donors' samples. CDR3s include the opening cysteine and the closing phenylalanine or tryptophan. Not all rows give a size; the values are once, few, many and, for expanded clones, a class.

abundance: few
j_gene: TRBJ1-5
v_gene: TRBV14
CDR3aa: CASSPGGGTQPQHF

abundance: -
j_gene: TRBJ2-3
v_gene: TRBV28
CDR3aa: CASSFLIEDTQYF

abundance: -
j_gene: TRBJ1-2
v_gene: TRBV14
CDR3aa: CASSPQQRDGKYGYTF

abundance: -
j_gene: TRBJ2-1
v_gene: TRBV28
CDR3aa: CASKLAGLGNEQFF

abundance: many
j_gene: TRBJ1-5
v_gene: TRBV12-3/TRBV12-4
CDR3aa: CASSPGQSYNQPQHF

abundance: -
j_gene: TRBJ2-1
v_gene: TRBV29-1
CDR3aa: CSTRLAGGPNEQFF

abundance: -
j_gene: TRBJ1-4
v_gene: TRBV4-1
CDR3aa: CASSQDLWTDNQNEKLFF

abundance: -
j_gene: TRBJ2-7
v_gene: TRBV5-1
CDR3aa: CASSLTSGPASYEQYF

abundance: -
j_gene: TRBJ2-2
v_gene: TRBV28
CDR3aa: CASSYSRARGKTGELFF

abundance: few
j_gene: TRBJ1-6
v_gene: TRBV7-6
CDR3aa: CASSLVYGQGGDSPLHF

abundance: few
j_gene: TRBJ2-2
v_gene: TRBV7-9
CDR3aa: CASSGSAGTGELFF

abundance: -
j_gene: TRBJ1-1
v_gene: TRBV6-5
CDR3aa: CASTSQGNTEAFF

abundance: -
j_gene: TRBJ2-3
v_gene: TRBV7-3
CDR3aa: CASSLFDGADTQYF

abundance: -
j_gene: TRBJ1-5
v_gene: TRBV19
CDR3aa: CASSISNQPKHF

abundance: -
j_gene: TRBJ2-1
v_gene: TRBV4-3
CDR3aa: CASSPQSGYRYNEQFF

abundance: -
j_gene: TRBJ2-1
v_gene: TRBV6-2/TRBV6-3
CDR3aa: CASSGWVAGGESYNEQFF

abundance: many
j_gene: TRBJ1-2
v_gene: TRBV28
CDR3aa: CASSSQANYGYTF

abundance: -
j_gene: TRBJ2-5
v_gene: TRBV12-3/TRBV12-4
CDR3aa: CASSFGQGRETQYF

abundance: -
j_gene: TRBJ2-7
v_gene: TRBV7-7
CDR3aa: CASSRGVSYEQYF

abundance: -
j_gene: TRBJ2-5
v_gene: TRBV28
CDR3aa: CASSSGLAGDGTQYF

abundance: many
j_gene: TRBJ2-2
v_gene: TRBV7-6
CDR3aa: CASSRTAGELFF

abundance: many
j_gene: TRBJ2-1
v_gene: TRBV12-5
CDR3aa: CASGLPASDRHSYNEQFF

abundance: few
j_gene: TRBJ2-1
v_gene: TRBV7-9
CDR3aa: CASSWTSGGASYNEQFF

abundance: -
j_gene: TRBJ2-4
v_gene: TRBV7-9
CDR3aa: CASGTSGGVRAKNIQYF

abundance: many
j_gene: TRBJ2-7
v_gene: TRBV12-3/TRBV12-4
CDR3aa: CASSLIGRSYEQYF

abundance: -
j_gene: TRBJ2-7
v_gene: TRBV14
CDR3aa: CTSSQPGQGYTYEQYF

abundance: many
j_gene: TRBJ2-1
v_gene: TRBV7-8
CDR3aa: CASSFYPGTSGGAEAREQFF

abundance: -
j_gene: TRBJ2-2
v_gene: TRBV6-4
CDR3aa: CASRPRDSPLSTGELFF

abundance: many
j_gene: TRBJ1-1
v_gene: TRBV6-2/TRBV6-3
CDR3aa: CASSSDRLNTEAFF

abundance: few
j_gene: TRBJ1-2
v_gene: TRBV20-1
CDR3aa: CRASHGYTF

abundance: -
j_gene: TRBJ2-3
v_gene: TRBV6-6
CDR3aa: CASRQNSGGITDTQYF

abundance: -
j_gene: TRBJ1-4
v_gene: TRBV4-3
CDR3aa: CASSRGTDNEKLFF

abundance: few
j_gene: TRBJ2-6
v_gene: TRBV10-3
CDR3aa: CATPGTDSGANVLTF

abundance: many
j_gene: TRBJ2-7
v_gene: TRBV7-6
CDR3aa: CASSLAGDGNSYEQYF

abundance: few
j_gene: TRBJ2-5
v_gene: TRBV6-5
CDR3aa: CASSYQRNVETQYF

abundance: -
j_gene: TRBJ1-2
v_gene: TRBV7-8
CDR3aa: CASSLAQAFYGYTF

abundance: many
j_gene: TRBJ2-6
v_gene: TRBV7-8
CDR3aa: CASKPIVFDRVGANVLTF

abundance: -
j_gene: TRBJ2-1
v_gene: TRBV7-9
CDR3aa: CASERGEQFF

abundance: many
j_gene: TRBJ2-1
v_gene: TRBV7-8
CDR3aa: CASSFTLKSYNEQFF

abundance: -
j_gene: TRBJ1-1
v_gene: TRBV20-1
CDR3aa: CSARVGTGVRTEAFF

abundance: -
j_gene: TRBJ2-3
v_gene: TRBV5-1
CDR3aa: CASSDFPTDTQYF

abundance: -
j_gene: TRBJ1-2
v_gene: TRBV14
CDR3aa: CASSQGRGDGYTF

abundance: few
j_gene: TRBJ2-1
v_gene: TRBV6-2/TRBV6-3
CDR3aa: CASSYSPPGQGFTAEQFF

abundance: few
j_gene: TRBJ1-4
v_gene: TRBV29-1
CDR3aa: CSVEWGGYATNEKLFF